One T cell receptor beta chain is described in this entry. The antigen remains undetermined. Trimming pared 4 bases from V and 2 bases from J, leaving 11 bases between. Germline CDR1 SNHLY, CDR2 FYNNEI. CDR3 length equals 14 residues. This record comes from a study of CD8 T cell repertoires and HIV-1 epitope variants. Across the study: Epitopes were three Gag families plus Nef HW9 and YT9.

Clones were sequenced by immunoSEQ multiplex PCR, and TCRdb holds only the in-frame ones, with some missing. This sample has 4,500 to 6,500 clones; about 70% occur once, and the top ten carry about two fifths. The clonotype comes from a male donor with HIV. The V call is TRBV2, the J call TRBJ1-2; D not resolved. The sequenced sample was cultured CD8+ T cells derived from PBMCs. The chain's CDR3 is CASSVGFQNYGYTF. The CDR3 DNA is TGTGCCAGCAGTGTGGGGTTTCAGAACTATGGCTACACCTTC.